This TCR beta chain was documented in a study of blood T cells in healthy people across ages. Findings and caveats of the study: Roughly linearly, TCR beta diversity per million T cells fell as age increased.

Germline CDR1 and CDR2: SGDLS and YYNGEE. V lost 0 bases and J lost 7, with 14 bases in between. The CDR3 is 15 residues long. Notes on this clonotype: Its antigen is undetermined.

Through a sample-barcoded 5' primer and a J-beta primer mix, a second PCR was run for about 7 to 12 cycles. TCRdb re-analysed the 5' RACE reads in MiXCR, keeping a single row per CDR3 protein. The sample records 600,000 to 1,000,000 distinct CDR3 sequences, around a quarter being singletons. This sample also appeared in a second study, on T cells of mothers and their children.

The sequence was collected from a boy between 10 and 17 years old in good health. The sample consisted of blood. The chain links TRBV9 to TRBJ1-5; weak D call: TRBD1 (5 bases). The CDR3 loop is CASSVDGTAGQPQHF. The DNA of the CDR3 is TGTGCCAGCAGCGTAGATGGGACGGCGGGGCAGCCCCAGCATTTT.